One T cell receptor (beta chain) is described in this entry. Its antigen is not yet known. No base qualities exist here, and no much larger clone lies one base off it. The V and J ends are trimmed by 6 bases and 2 bases, leaving 8 bases between them. From cysteine to phenylalanine, the CDR3 is 12 amino acids long. The kept DNA is CDR3 alone, 36 bases in frame from the first base. CDR1 and CDR2 (LNHDA, SQIVND) derive from the germline V gene (reference sequence). The source of the sample is a study of T cell responses to AZD1222 COVID-19 vaccine (dated by TCRdb to 2020 to 2022). Study-wide context: AZD1222 recipients with second doses at about 4 weeks or about 12 weeks were pooled, because spike-specific TCR depth and breadth did not differ between schedules. TCR sequencing covered fewer than 250 trial participants: 200 to 220 given two doses of AZD1222 and approximately 26 given two doses of MenACWY control vaccine. Trial participants were enrolled into age subgroups of 18-55, 56-69 and 70-plus years, which contained around 140, 26 and 57 TCR-sequenced participants, respectively.

What the research found in general, with its limitations: The 56-69-year group was small, and its depth increase did not reach significance, likely because of low power. After two AZD1222 doses, spike-specific TCR breadth and depth were significantly higher than at day 0 and than in MenACWY recipients. Nearly half of unique spike-specific TCRs reportedly recognized epitopes outside regions mutated in the B.1.351 and B.1.1.7 variants. The vaccine-associated CD4 TCRs covered the entire spike protein, and the dominant responses fell in regions 160-218 and 743-854. Because no samples from the day 14 peak response were available, repertoires could be characterized only after the peak T cell response. Participants were mostly white British, with more females than males. The authors suggested clonal diversity may have been underestimated. Only 5 to 7 AZD1222 recipients were SARS-CoV-2 seropositive at baseline, limiting conclusions about previously exposed vaccinees.

The CDR3 regions of human TCRbeta chains were subjected to immunosequencing. Per the original workflow: TCRs in the repertoires were matched against a reference library of SARS-CoV-2-specific TCRs that had been generated with the MIRA antigen-specificity platform. Breadth was defined as the fraction of unique TCRs that were SARS-CoV-2-associated, and depth was defined as the fraction of total T cells that were SARS-CoV-2-associated. Using the MIRA data, each spike-specific TCR was mapped to the spike region that the TCR reacts to and placed in a CD4 or CD8 class. Log10-transformed breadth and depth values were compared by one-way ANOVA with Sidak's multiple comparisons tests. Not all clones reach the TCRdb copy of this immuneACCESS table, which keeps in-frame sequences only. Checked studies attribute under half of the gap to unresolved V genes and leave the rest unexplained. V and J calls and clone size are as listed in that table; D and trimming were resolved from the DNA. The sample includes around 150,000 clones, with roughly 90% observed a single time. The ten largest account for 1.5% to 2% of the sample.

Taken with the paper, the label for time point translates to: baseline before first vaccination. Vaccinee samples were obtained from the UK trials COV001 and COV002, which included a single-blind randomized controlled phase 2/3 trial of AZD1222 (ChAdOx1 nCoV-19) in healthy adults. Trial participant PBMC samples were collected at day 0 and day 28 after the second dose for TCRbeta chain sequencing. The receptor comes from an adult in good health. The specimen was peripheral blood, collected on day 0 of AZD1222 vaccination. The chain links TRBV19 with TRBJ2-7; a weak D assignment points to TRBD1 (5 bases agree). DNA sequence: TGTGCCAGTAGGGGGCAGACCTACGAGCAGTACTTC. The translation is CASRGQTYEQYF.